This TCR beta chain was recorded in a study of cytomegalovirus exposure and HLA in healthy donors. The study's findings and limits: A link between a missense DCLRE1C variant and TCR beta V- and J-gene trimming emerged from a later analysis. In a later analysis, CMV-associated beta chains were mostly HLA-associated, it appeared.

Per germline, CDR1 MNHEY and CDR2 SVGAGI. The CDR3 runs to 13 residues. The V and J ends lost 5 bases and 0 bases respectively, with 7 bases between them. This clone has only a few counts. The antigen remains unidentified. The same CDR3 arises from other DNA sequences in this sample as well. 13 Jbeta primers and 60 Vbeta primers were used for the PCR. The authors' processing: Approximately 78 million unique TCR beta chains, roughly 11 million of them shared, were counted by a later analysis. Produced via immunoSEQ multiplex PCR; TCRdb's table is partial and in-frame only. V and J calls plus clone size are reproduced from that table; the DNA served to infer D and trimming. The sample holds roughly 170,000 clones; 71% are singletons and the top ten take approximately 1.6%.

The sequence was obtained from a girl between 5 and 17 years old in good health and CMV-seronegative. Sequenced sample: PBMCs. J is TRBJ1-1 and V is TRBV6-5; D may be TRBD1 (6 bases). CDR3: CASSQGLNTEAFF. As DNA, the CDR3 is TGTGCCAGCAGTCAGGGGTTGAACACTGAAGCTTTCTTT.